The 12 T cell receptor beta chains listed next were all sequenced from one sample in a study of molecular identifiers for immune sequencing clone quantification. TCRdb independently ran MiXCR on the PCR reads; one entry per CDR3 protein. This repertoire shows a few hundred thousand distinct CDR3 sequences, about 20% found once; its top ten account for about 0.8%. Sequencing was carried out using naive CD8+ T cells from blood, with Jurkat cell RNA spiked in. Documented subset: FACS-sorted CD8+CD4-CCR7+CD45RA+ naive T cells. Source of these receptors: a human donor in good health. Some libraries in this study had Jurkat cell RNA spiked in.

This chain uses TRBV7-7 with TRBJ2-7, with 7 positions matching TRBD1. This CDR3 has 15 residues. V was clipped by 1 base and J by 4 bases; unmatched bases: 7. Germline V gene sequence: CDR1 SSHAT, CDR2 FNYEAQ (reference sequence). CDR3 sequence: CASSLGVGTVYEQYF. CDR3 in DNA: TGTGCCAGCAGCTTAGGAGTCGGGACAGTATACGAGCAGTACTTC.

As for this clonotype: This may arise from a read error, as a much more abundant clone is one base away. The chain joins TRBV23-1 to TRBJ2-5, with 7 bases fitting TRBD2. TRBV23-1 is identified as an open reading frame with a role that is uncertain. The V segment lost 6 bases and the J segment 7 bases; nucleotides outside the gene matches: 17. This CDR3 is 16 amino acids long. The CDR3 DNA reads as TGCGCCAGCAGGGGAACTTTACGGGAGGCTCATTGGACCCAGTACTTC. Translation: CASRGTLREAHWTQYF.

The chain joins TRBV3-1 to TRBJ2-3, with TRBD2 matching over 10 bases. Germline CDR1 and CDR2: LGHDT and YNNKEL (reference sequence). This CDR3 is built from 19 residues. After removal of 5 bases from V and 4 bases from J, the junction contained 18 bases not matched to a gene. CDR3 sequence reads: CASSGLLAGDRRFADTQYF. CDR3 sequence (DNA): TGTGCCAGCAGCGGGCTCCTAGCGGGAGATCGCCGTTTCGCAGATACGCAGTATTTT.

The gene calls are TRBV6-1 and TRBJ1-1; TRBD1 matches at 9 bases. Germline V CDR1 and CDR2: MNHNS, SASEGT. This CDR3 has 16 amino acids. The junction had 2 bases not matched to a gene; V was cut back by 0 bases and J by 0 bases. The CDR3: CASSEARTGVNTEAFF. CDR3 nucleotides: TGTGCCAGCAGTGAAGCGAGGACAGGGGTGAACACTGAAGCTTTCTTT.

This clonotype was seen a few times. The chain links TRBV9 to TRBJ2-5, with 13 bases that match TRBD2. The length of the CDR3 is 16 residues. Germline assignment: CDR1 SGDLS and CDR2 YYNGEE. With V trimmed by 1 base and J by 5 bases, 5 bases remained unmatched. The CDR3 nucleotides read TGTGCCAGCAGCGTAACTAGCGGGAGGGCCTTTGAGACCCAGTACTTC. Its protein is CASSVTSGRAFETQYF.

This clonotype has a handful of counts. This chain connects TRBV13 to TRBJ2-7, with a weak D call TRBD1 (5 bases). The V end was cut by 2 bases, the J end by 5 bases, with 16 bases between. Germline CDR1 reads PRHDT; CDR2 reads FYEKMQ (reference sequence). The CDR3 is made up of 15 amino acids. Here the CDR3 DNA reads TGTGCCAGCAGCTTACTAAACAGGCCGTTGAACGAGCAGTACTTC. Its translation is CASSLLNRPLNEQYF.

This clonotype has at least ten counts. This chain uses TRBV7-9 with TRBJ1-4; 9 nucleotides align to TRBD1. The CDR3 loop spans 16 amino acids. V lost 5 bases and J lost 6; bases outside the gene matches: 10. Germline CDR1 and CDR2: SEHNR and FQNEAQ (reference sequence). The CDR3 sequence is CASSPQRQGVDEKLFF. The CDR3 coding sequence is TGTGCCAGCAGCCCCCAAAGACAGGGGGTTGATGAAAAACTGTTTTTT.

This rearrangement joins TRBV5-6 to TRBJ2-5, with D perhaps matching TRBD1 (6 bases). The CDR3 is 15 residues long. V was trimmed by 6 bases and J by 4 bases, leaving 19 bases between them. Germline V gene data show CDR1 as SGHDT and CDR2 as YYEEEE. CDR3 sequence (DNA): TGTGCCAGCACCCGGGTGGGGGCATTGTTAGAGACCCAGTACTTC. This gives the protein CASTRVGALLETQYF.

The chain combines TRBV7-2 with TRBJ2-7; no firm D call. V was shortened by 5 bases and J by 1 base, with 15 bases between the two germline ends. Per germline, CDR1 SGHTA and CDR2 FQGNSA. The CDR3 is made up of 15 amino acids. The CDR3 nucleotides are TGTGCCAGCAGCACGGAGCCGGGCCTTTCCTACGAGCAGTACTTC. Amino acids: CASSTEPGLSYEQYF.

This clonotype was counted ten times or more. Here the CDR3 DNA reads TGCGCCAGCAGCCCCGGACAGAGATACGAGCAGTACTTC. Protein product: CASSPGQRYEQYF. This chain joins TRBV5-1 and TRBJ2-7; TRBD1 is a possible D gene (6 bases). The CDR3 runs to 13 residues. Between the trimmed V and J ends, which lost 4 bases and 4 bases, there was a span of 12 bases. Germline lookup yields CDR1 SGHRS and CDR2 YFSETQ.

For this clonotype: Just one base apart from a much larger clone, this may be a read error. The V and J genes are TRBV28 and TRBJ2-3; D not resolved. Deletions cut 5 bases from V and 4 bases from J, with 16 bases between. CDR1 and CDR2 from the germline V gene are MDHEN and SYDVKM. The CDR3 is 15 amino acids. The CDR3 here is CASSPGITLADTQYF. CDR3 DNA: TGTGCCAGCAGTCCCGGCATCACCCTCGCAGATACGCAGTATTTT.

This clonotype was seen many times. The chain uses TRBV15 and TRBJ1-5; D is undetermined. CDR3 length equals 13 residues. With 5 bases removed from V and 5 bases from J, the gap between germline ends came to 10 bases. Per the germline V gene, CDR1 is LNHNV and CDR2 is YYDKDF (reference sequence). DNA of the CDR3: TGTGCCACCAGCGGAACGGTTCATCAGCCCCAGCATTTT. This codes for CATSGTVHQPQHF.